The 11 T cell receptor beta chains below come from one sample, sequenced in a study of shared clonotypes between healthy human individuals (dated by TCRdb to 2018 to 2021). The library came from the immunoSEQ multiplex PCR assay. In TCRdb, the immuneACCESS table is reduced to in-frame sequences with V and J assigned. These tables do not hold every clone; where another copy was compared, an unresolved V gene accounts for under half, and the others remain unexplained. The sample profile shows about 680,000 clones; approximately 74% of them were found once. Of the sample, approximately 1.6% is held by the ten largest clones. The sample comprised memory CD4+ T cells sorted from blood. What the cell subset or site label conveys for this sample: CD45RA-negative fraction. These receptors were collected from a woman aged 25 to 45 in good health.

This clone has at least ten counts. The V and J genes are TRBV12-1 and TRBJ2-3; the D segment call TRBD2 is taken from the table without a DNA check. TRBV12-1 represents a pseudogene. This CDR3 has 15 residues. The CDR3 bases are TGTGCCAGCATCCCTAGCGGGAAAAGCACAGATACGCAGTATTTT. Amino acid sequence: CASIPSGKSTDTQYF.

This clone showed up just a few times. The sample carries other DNA sequences with the same CDR3. The rearrangement joins TRBV28 to TRBJ2-3; 9 positions match TRBD2. Germline V gives CDR1 MDHEN, CDR2 SYDVKM. The CDR3 covers 14 residues. The V and J ends lost 3 bases and 4 bases, in that order; junction bases with no gene match: 2. In nucleotides, the CDR3 is TGTGCCAGCAGTTTGCGGGGGGGGGCAGATACGCAGTATTTT. Its translation: CASSLRGGADTQYF.

The CDR3 sequence is CSVADTLYQETQYF. For the CDR3, the DNA is TGCAGCGTTGCTGACACCCTATACCAAGAGACCCAGTACTTC. V is TRBV29-1 and J is TRBJ2-5, with D unresolved. Trimming left V 4 bases short and J 0 bases short, with 12 bases between. This CDR3 contains 14 residues. Germline V gene sequence: CDR1 SQVTM, CDR2 ANQGSEA. Combining the CDR3 with reference TRBV29-1 and TRBJ2-5 gives the whole variable domain SAVISQKPSRDICQRGTSLTIQCQVDSQVTMMFWYRQQPGQSLTLIATANQGSEATYESGFVIDKFPISRPNLTFSTLTVSNMSPEDSSIYLCSVADTLYQETQYFGPGTRLLVL.

The gene calls are TRBV10-3 and TRBJ1-5, with a weak D call TRBD1 (6 bases). Germline V CDR1 and CDR2: ENHRY, SYGVKD. The CDR3 consists of 13 residues. Trimming cost V 6 bases and J 5 bases, with 11 bases left between them. The CDR3 loop is CAISPEGDQPQHF. The CDR3 DNA is TGTGCCATCAGCCCAGAGGGGGATCAGCCCCAGCATTTT.

The rearrangement joins TRBV2 to TRBJ2-7, with 8 bases matching TRBD2. J was trimmed by 5 bases and V by 7 bases; bases with no gene match: 7. The germline gives CDR1 SNHLY, CDR2 FYNNEI. The CDR3 is 13 amino acids. CDR3 in amino acids: CASTGLVGNEQYF. The CDR3 DNA reads TGTGCCAGCACGGGACTAGTAGGCAACGAGCAGTACTTC.

CDR3 in DNA: TGCGCCAGCAGCGAGGGGTATGAGCAGTTCTTC. This sequence encodes CASSEGYEQFF. The V call is TRBV5-1, the J call TRBJ2-1; D is possibly TRBD1 or TRBD2 (5 bases each). The V gene lost 4 bases and the J gene lost 8 bases, with 7 bases spanning the gap. The CDR3 length is 11 residues. CDR1 and CDR2 from the germline V gene are SGHRS and YFSETQ.

V is TRBV19 and J is TRBJ2-7, with a weak D call TRBD2 (5 bases). CDR1 and CDR2 from the germline V gene are LNHDA and SQIVND (reference sequence). The CDR3 runs 14 residues. Trimming left V 3 bases short and J 5 bases short, with 14 bases between. The CDR3 here is CASSIRGTLDEQYF. Here the CDR3 DNA reads TGTGCCAGTAGTATTCGGGGAACCCTGGACGAGCAGTACTTC.

V gene TRBV7-2 combines with J gene TRBJ2-2, with D perhaps TRBD2 (6 bases). This CDR3 comprises 17 residues. Trimming stripped 3 bases from V and 1 base from J, with 15 bases between. Germline V gives CDR1 SGHTA, CDR2 FQGNSA. The CDR3 bases are TGTGCCAGCAGCTTCCGAGGGGTGCGGGAGAACACCGGGGAGCTGTTTTTT. Its translation: CASSFRGVRENTGELFF. The complete variable domain, with remaining parts taken from reference TRBV7-2 and TRBJ2-2, reads GAGVSQSPSNKVTEKGKDVELRCDPISGHTALYWYRQSLGQGLEFLIYFQGNSAPDKSGLPSDRFSAERTGGSVSTLTIQRTQQEDSAVYLCASSFRGVRENTGELFFGEGSRLTVL.

This sequence joins TRBV5-4 and TRBJ2-2; 8 bases fit TRBD1. The CDR3 is 13 amino acids. Germline CDR1 is SGHNT and CDR2 is YYREEE (reference sequence). The J segment lost 8 bases and the V segment lost 4 bases, leaving 4 bases of the junction unmatched. In DNA, the CDR3 is TGTGCCAGCAGCCCGGACAGGGTAGGGGAGCTGTTTTTT. It is translated as CASSPDRVGELFF.

This clone was counted ten times or more. The chain employs TRBV2 and TRBJ2-2, with 8 bases fitting TRBD2. There are 15 residues in the CDR3. V lost 4 bases, J lost 6 bases, and 7 bases stayed unmatched. CDR1 and CDR2 (germline): SNHLY, FYNNEI. This chain's CDR3 is CASSGLAGPPGELFF. CDR3 DNA sequence: TGTGCCAGCAGTGGGCTAGCGGGTCCGCCCGGGGAGCTGTTTTTT. Supplemented by reference TRBV2 and TRBJ2-2, the full variable domain reads EPEVTQTPSHQVTQMGQEVILRCVPISNHLYFYWYRQILGQKVEFLVSFYNNEISEKSEIFDDQFSVERPDGSNFTLKIRSTKLEDSAMYFCASSGLAGPPGELFFGEGSRLTVL.

The genes are TRBV11-2 and TRBJ2-5, with 9 bases matching TRBD1. The DNA end favors TRBJ2-7, so the J call may be wrong. Germline V gene data show CDR1 as SGHAT and CDR2 as FQNNGV. The CDR3 covers 16 residues. CDR3 sequence: CASSDGLQGAGYEQYF. The CDR3, as DNA: TGTGCCAGCAGCGACGGATTACAGGGGGCGGGCTACGAGCAGTACTTC.